Each of the 2 T cell receptor beta chains below was sequenced from the same sample in a study of blood T cells in healthy people across ages. Combining a sample-barcoded 5' primer with a J-beta primer mix, a second PCR ran for 7 to 11 cycles. TCRdb fed the 5' RACE reads into MiXCR, producing one record per CDR3 protein. The table records about 970,000 distinct CDR3 sequences, 51% of them present only once. Sequenced sample: blood. The receptors were sampled from a woman aged 60-70 years in good health.

The rearrangement joins TRBV15 to TRBJ2-1; D possibly matches TRBD1 or TRBD2 (6 bases each). Deletions cut 5 bases from V and 7 bases from J, with 15 bases between. Looked up from germline, CDR1 is LNHNV and CDR2 is YYDKDF (reference sequence). The length of the CDR3 is 14 residues. CDR3 DNA sequence: TGTGCCACCAGCCCGGGGGTAGGGGGAAATGAGCAGTTCTTC. Its protein is CATSPGVGGNEQFF.

The chain employs TRBV20-1 and TRBJ2-3; D uncertain. This CDR3 comprises 14 residues. CDR1 is DFQATT and CDR2 is SNEGSKA in the germline V gene (reference sequence). Trimming stripped 2 bases from V and 0 bases from J, with 9 bases between. The CDR3 nucleotides are TGCAGTGCTAGAACTTGGGCGAGCACAGATACGCAGTATTTT. It codes for CSARTWASTDTQYF.